Below are 21 T cell receptor beta chains sequenced from a single sample in a study of low-dose radiotherapy and immunotherapy resistance in tumors. The time point here: before trial treatment. Primers targeting TRAV and TRBV primed first-strand cDNA, covering alpha and beta chains. With a V-primer adapter and a constant-region primer, TCRs were amplified for 20 PCR cycles. TCRdb recomputed calls from the reads with MiXCR, one row per CDR3 protein. Here the sample spans 80,000 to 90,000 distinct CDR3 sequences, over 15% being singletons. The sequenced sample was PBMCs, obtained before treatment. The receptors were sampled from a male donor with prostate cancer.

This clonotype has ten or more counts. The chain has TRBV20-1 and TRBJ1-6; the match to TRBD1 covers 7 bases. CDR1 is DFQATT and CDR2 is SNEGSKA in the germline V gene (reference sequence). The V and J ends lost 6 bases and 8 bases, in that order; junction bases with no gene match: 10. The CDR3 runs to 14 residues. Here the CDR3 DNA reads TGCAGTGCGATACAGGGGACAAGGGATTCACCCCTCCACTTT. It encodes CSAIQGTRDSPLHF.

This clonotype was counted many times. V and J are TRBV7-9 and TRBJ2-3; D not certain. This CDR3 has 11 amino acids. Trimming shortened V by 5 bases and J by 8 bases, and 8 bases separated the two germline ends. Per the germline V gene, CDR1 is SEHNR and CDR2 is FQNEAQ (reference sequence). The CDR3 protein is CASSAKGTQYF. The CDR3 coding sequence is TGTGCCAGCAGCGCCAAGGGTACGCAGTATTTT. Complete variable domain (other parts from reference TRBV7-9 and TRBJ2-3): DTGVSQNPRHKITKRGQNVTFRCDPISEHNRLYWYRQTLGQGPEFLTYFQNEAQLEKSRLLSDRFSAERPKGSFSTLEIQRTEQGDSAMYLCASSAKGTQYFGPGTRLTVL.

The table lists this clonotype with many counts. The V gene is TRBV12-3 or TRBV12-4, the J gene TRBJ2-3; TRBD2 matches at 12 bases. The J segment lost 3 bases and the V segment lost 1 base, leaving 8 bases of the junction unmatched. The CDR3 runs to 18 residues. CDR3 DNA sequence: TGTGCCAGCAGTTTAGGGGCTAGCGGGGGGGCCGGGACAGATACGCAGTATTTT. It yields the protein CASSLGASGGAGTDTQYF.

There are many counts of this clonotype. This chain joins TRBV30 and TRBJ1-2, with D perhaps matching TRBD1 (6 bases). This CDR3 is built from 13 residues. Germline V gene lookup returns CDR1 GTSNPN and CDR2 SVGIG (reference sequence). With 2 bases removed from V and 4 bases from J, the gap between germline ends came to 11 bases. Here the CDR3 reads CAWSKGDPYGYTF. CDR3 coding DNA: TGTGCCTGGAGTAAGGGGGACCCCTATGGCTACACCTTC.

Remarks on this clonotype: This is likely an artifact of a read error, given a far larger clone one base away. The chain recombines TRBV3-1 with TRBJ2-7; perhaps D is TRBD1 or TRBD2 (5 bases each). From germline, CDR1 is LGHDT and CDR2 YNNKEL (reference sequence). Between the trimmed V and J ends, which lost 0 bases and 7 bases, there was a span of 13 bases. The CDR3 loop spans 14 amino acids. The CDR3 reads CASSQEGTFHEQYF. In DNA form, the CDR3 reads TGTGCCAGCAGCCAAGAAGGGACCTTCCATGAGCAGTACTTC.

This clonotype was seen ten or more times. J is TRBJ2-3 and V is TRBV29-1; 11 bases are a match to TRBD2. This CDR3 is built from 14 residues. Per germline, CDR1 SQVTM and CDR2 ANQGSEA. The V and J ends lost 4 bases and 4 bases, in that order; junction bases with no gene match: 4. CDR3 residues: CSVGLTSGADTQYF. CDR3 bases: TGCAGCGTTGGCTTGACTAGCGGGGCAGATACGCAGTATTTT.

This clonotype was observed many times. The chain uses TRBV19 and TRBJ2-3, with 8 bases aligning to TRBD1. J lost 0 bases, V lost 10 bases, and 3 bases had no gene match. The CDR3 extends over 13 amino acids. Germline CDR1 is LNHDA and CDR2 is SQIVND (reference sequence). The CDR3 region is CATGDRSTDTQYF. The CDR3 nucleotides are TGTGCCACCGGGGACAGGAGCACAGATACGCAGTATTTT.

The sample holds many counts of this clonotype. The V gene is TRBV2, the J gene TRBJ1-5; D is possibly TRBD1 (5 bases). There are 16 residues in the CDR3. The V gene's germline CDR1 is SNHLY and CDR2 FYNNEI. Trimming removed 5 bases at V and 5 bases at J, with 19 bases between. The chain's CDR3 is CASSPARAGGHQPQHF. The CDR3 coding sequence is TGTGCCAGCAGTCCCGCCAGGGCAGGAGGGCATCAGCCCCAGCATTTT.

Many counts were recorded for this clonotype. The gene calls are TRBV6-6 and TRBJ1-6, with TRBD1 matching 8 bases. The CDR3 covers 15 residues. The V gene end was trimmed by 7 bases and the J gene end by 6 bases; junction bases not matched to a gene: 8. Germline lookup yields CDR1 MNHNY and CDR2 SVGAGI (reference sequence). DNA for the CDR3: TGTGCCAGCAAACCGTCGGACAGGGCTAATTCACCCCTCCACTTT. Translating it yields CASKPSDRANSPLHF.

This clonotype was counted ten times or more. This chain connects TRBV6-2 or TRBV6-3 to TRBJ2-3; D may be TRBD1 (5 bases). The CDR3 is 12 residues long. The germline gives CDR1 MNHEY, CDR2 SVGEGT. V was clipped by 7 bases and J by 4 bases, with 9 bases between them. The CDR3 sequence: CASKDTPDTQYF. CDR3 nucleotide sequence: TGTGCCAGCAAGGACACCCCAGATACGCAGTATTTT.

This clonotype has only a few counts. The chain links TRBV5-1 to TRBJ1-1, with TRBD1 matching over 8 bases. From germline, CDR1 is SGHRS and CDR2 YFSETQ. V trimming: 4 bases; J trimming: 1 base; junction bases outside the gene matches: 3. The CDR3 covers 14 residues. The CDR3 reads CASSIDRGNTEAFF. Here the CDR3 DNA reads TGCGCCAGCAGCATAGACAGGGGGAACACTGAAGCTTTCTTT.

The chain combines TRBV23-1 with TRBJ1-4; D ambiguous. TRBV23-1 falls under the ORF class, with uncertain function. This CDR3 has 18 amino acids. Trimming stripped 7 bases from V and 0 bases from J, with 21 bases between. CDR3 in DNA: TGCGCCAGCATTCACGGAAGGAACCCTGGAGCAACTAATGAAAAACTGTTTTTT. Encoded protein: CASIHGRNPGATNEKLFF.

This clonotype was counted ten times or more. The genes are TRBV19 and TRBJ1-5; D not certain. The CDR3 loop spans 12 amino acids. V was cut by 7 bases and J by 5 bases, with 9 bases left in between. Germline V lookup: CDR1 LNHDA, CDR2 SQIVND (reference sequence). CDR3 nucleotide sequence: TGTGCCAGTACCATTGGGGATCAGCCCCAGCATTTT. It codes for CASTIGDQPQHF.

This clonotype has ten or more counts. The V gene is TRBV18, the J gene TRBJ1-6; D may be TRBD1 (5 bases). The V gene lost 2 bases and the J gene lost 9 bases, with 17 bases spanning the gap. Germline V gene lookup returns CDR1 KGHSH and CDR2 LQKENI. The CDR3 is 16 amino acids. This chain's CDR3 is CASSPTIAQRGSPLHF. The CDR3 region has the DNA TGTGCCAGCTCACCAACCATTGCCCAAAGGGGTTCACCCCTCCACTTT. Together with reference TRBV18 and TRBJ1-6, the CDR3 gives the full variable domain: NAGVMQNPRHLVRRRGQEARLRCSPMKGHSHVYWYRQLPEEGLKFMVYLQKENIIDESGMPKERFSAEFPKEGPSILRIQQVVRGDSAAYFCASSPTIAQRGSPLHFGNGTRLTVT.

This clonotype was seen ten or more times. The chain has TRBV2 and TRBJ2-7; 7 bases map to TRBD2. V was pared by 5 bases and J by 6 bases, with 4 bases of the junction left unmatched. Germline V CDR1 and CDR2: SNHLY, FYNNEI. This CDR3 spans 12 amino acids. The chain's CDR3 is CASSYGGSEQYF. CDR3 sequence (DNA): TGTGCCAGCAGTTACGGGGGGTCCGAGCAGTACTTC.

This chain joins TRBV12-3 or TRBV12-4 and TRBJ1-2; weak D call: TRBD1 (5 bases). The germline V and J ends were trimmed by 5 bases and 8 bases, with 15 bases remaining between them. The CDR3 extends over 13 amino acids. The CDR3 DNA reads TGTGCCAGCAGTACGGGACCTTCGGGAGGCTACACCTTC. This sequence encodes CASSTGPSGGYTF.

This clonotype was recorded many times. The genes are TRBV12-3 or TRBV12-4 and TRBJ2-3, with D possibly being TRBD2 (6 bases). This CDR3 has 15 residues. The germline V and J ends were trimmed by 7 bases and 0 bases, with 14 bases remaining between them. The CDR3 DNA reads TGTGCCAGCACGGTGGGGGGTCGAAGCACAGATACGCAGTATTTT. This translates into CASTVGGRSTDTQYF.

This clonotype appeared many times. This sequence joins TRBV20-1 and TRBJ2-7; 7 bases map to TRBD1. V shed 0 bases and J 0 bases; nucleotides not matched to a gene: 5. The CDR3 contains 15 residues. Germline CDR1 DFQATT, CDR2 SNEGSKA (reference sequence). This CDR3 reads CSARDPGDSSYEQYF. CDR3 coding DNA: TGCAGTGCTAGAGACCCCGGGGACAGCTCCTACGAGCAGTACTTC.

For this clonotype: This likely came from a read error, as a far larger clone is one base away. DNA for the CDR3: TGCGCCAGCAGCTACACTAGCGGGGCCTACGAGCAGTTCTTC. Translating it yields CASSYTSGAYEQFF. The chain has TRBV5-1 and TRBJ2-1, with 10 bases matching TRBD2. The V gene end was trimmed by 3 bases and the J gene end by 10 bases; junction bases not matched to a gene: 7. The CDR3 consists of 14 residues. Per the germline V gene, CDR1 is SGHRS and CDR2 is YFSETQ.

This clonotype was found many times. At one end the junction does not follow the germline gene, possibly because of a read error. The chain recombines TRBV5-1 with TRBJ2-7, with 10 bases lining up with TRBD1. The germline V gene encodes CDR1 SGHRS and CDR2 YFSETQ. The CDR3 is made up of 17 amino acids. The CDR3, as DNA: TGCGCCAGCAGCTTGGGACAGGGGGCCGCCGCCTCCTACGGGCAGTACTTC. Translation gives CASSLGQGAAASYGQYF.

The rearrangement uses TRBV18 and TRBJ1-5; 7 nucleotides align to TRBD1. J lost 4 bases, V lost 5 bases, and 14 bases had no gene match. This CDR3 contains 17 residues. Looked up from germline, CDR1 is KGHSH and CDR2 is LQKENI. CDR3 DNA: TGTGCCAGCTCAGAAAACAGGGGTCTTCCCTTAAATCAGCCCCAGCATTTT. Translated, it gives CASSENRGLPLNQPQHF.